This TCR beta chain was found in a study of blood T cell repertoires in COVID-19. Study details: The United States, Italy and Spain provided the acute and convalescent COVID-19 samples. T cells, B-cell-depleted T cells, or PBMCs provided the cDNA or gDNA that served as material.

The CDR3 has 16 amino acids. CDR1 and CDR2 (germline): SGHRS, YFSETQ. V dropped 4 bases and J dropped 1 base, with 12 bases sitting between them. Only in-frame clones appear in the TCRdb table, and some are missing; sequencing was by immunoSEQ multiplex PCR. This sample has tens of thousands of clones, with roughly four fifths found just once. The source is a woman aged 80 or over with acute or convalescent COVID-19. This chain uses TRBV5-1 with TRBJ2-6; D remains ambiguous. The sample consisted of peripheral blood. CDR3 loop: CASSPDWASGANVLTF. The CDR3 DNA reads TGCGCCAGCAGCCCCGATTGGGCGTCTGGGGCCAACGTCCTGACTTTC.